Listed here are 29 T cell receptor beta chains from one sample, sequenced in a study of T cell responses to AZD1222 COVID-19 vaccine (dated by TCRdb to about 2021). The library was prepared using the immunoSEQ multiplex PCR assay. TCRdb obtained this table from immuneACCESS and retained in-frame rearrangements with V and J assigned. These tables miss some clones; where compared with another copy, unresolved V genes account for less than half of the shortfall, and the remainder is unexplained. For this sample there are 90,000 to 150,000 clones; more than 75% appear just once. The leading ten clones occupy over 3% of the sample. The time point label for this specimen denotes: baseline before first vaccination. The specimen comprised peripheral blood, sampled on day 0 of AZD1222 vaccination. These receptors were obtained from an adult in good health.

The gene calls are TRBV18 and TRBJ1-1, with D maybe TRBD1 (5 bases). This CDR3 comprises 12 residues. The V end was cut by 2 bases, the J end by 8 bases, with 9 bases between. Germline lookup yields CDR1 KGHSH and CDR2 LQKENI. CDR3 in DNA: TGTGCCAGCTCACCAACCAGGGAAGAAGCTTTCTTT. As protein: CASSPTREEAFF.

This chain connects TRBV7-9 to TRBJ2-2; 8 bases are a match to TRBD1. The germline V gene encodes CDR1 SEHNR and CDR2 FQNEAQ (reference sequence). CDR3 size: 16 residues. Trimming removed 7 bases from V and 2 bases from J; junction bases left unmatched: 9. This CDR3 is CASTPAGGFNTGELFF. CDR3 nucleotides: TGTGCCAGCACCCCAGCAGGGGGCTTCAACACCGGGGAGCTGTTTTTT.

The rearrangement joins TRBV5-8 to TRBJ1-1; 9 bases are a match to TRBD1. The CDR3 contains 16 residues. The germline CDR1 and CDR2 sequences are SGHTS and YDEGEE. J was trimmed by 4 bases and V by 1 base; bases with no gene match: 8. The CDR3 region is CASSLTGGGTGTEAFF. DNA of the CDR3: TGTGCCAGCAGCTTGACAGGGGGCGGTACGGGCACTGAAGCTTTCTTT.

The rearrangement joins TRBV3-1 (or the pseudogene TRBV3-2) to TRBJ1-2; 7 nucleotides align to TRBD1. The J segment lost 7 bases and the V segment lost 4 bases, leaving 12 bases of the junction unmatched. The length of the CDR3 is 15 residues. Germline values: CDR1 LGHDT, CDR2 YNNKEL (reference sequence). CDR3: CASSPNLDRLAGYTF. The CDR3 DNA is TGTGCCAGCAGCCCCAACCTGGACAGGCTGGCTGGCTACACCTTC.

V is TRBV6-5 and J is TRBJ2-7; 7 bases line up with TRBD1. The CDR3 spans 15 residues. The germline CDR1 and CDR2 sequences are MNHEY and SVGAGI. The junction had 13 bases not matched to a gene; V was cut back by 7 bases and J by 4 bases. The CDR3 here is CASTPPRDSQYEQYF. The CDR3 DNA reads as TGTGCCAGCACCCCACCGAGGGACAGTCAATACGAGCAGTACTTC.

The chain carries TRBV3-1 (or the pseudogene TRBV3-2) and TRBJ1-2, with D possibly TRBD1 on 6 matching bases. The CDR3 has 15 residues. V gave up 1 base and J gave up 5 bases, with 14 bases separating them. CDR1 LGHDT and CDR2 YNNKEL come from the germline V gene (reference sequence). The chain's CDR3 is CASSQAQGSQYGYTF. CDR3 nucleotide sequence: TGTGCCAGCAGCCAAGCGCAGGGGTCGCAGTATGGCTACACCTTC.

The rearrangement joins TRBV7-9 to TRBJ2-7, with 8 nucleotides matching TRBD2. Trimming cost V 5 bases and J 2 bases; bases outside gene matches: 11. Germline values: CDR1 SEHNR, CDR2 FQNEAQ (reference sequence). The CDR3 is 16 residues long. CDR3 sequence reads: CASSPVTSAEAYEQYF. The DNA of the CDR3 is TGTGCCAGCAGCCCCGTGACTAGCGCCGAAGCCTACGAGCAGTACTTC.

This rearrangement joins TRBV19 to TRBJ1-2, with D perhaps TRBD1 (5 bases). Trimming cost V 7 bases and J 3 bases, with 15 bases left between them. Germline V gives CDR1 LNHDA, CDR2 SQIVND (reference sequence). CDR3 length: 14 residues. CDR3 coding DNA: TGTGCCAGTACCCCTTTGGGGGGGTACTATGGCTACACCTTC. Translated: CASTPLGGYYGYTF. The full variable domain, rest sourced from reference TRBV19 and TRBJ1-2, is DGGITQSPKYLFRKEGQNVTLSCEQNLNHDAMYWYRQDPGQGLRLIYYSQIVNDFQKGDIAEGYSVSREKKESFPLTVTSAQKNPTAFYLCASTPLGGYYGYTFGSGTRLTVV.

Here the CDR3 DNA reads TGTGCCAGCAGCCCTTTGGACAGAAGCACAGATACGCAGTATTTT. Protein product: CASSPLDRSTDTQYF. The chain carries TRBV3-1 (or the pseudogene TRBV3-2) and TRBJ2-3, with D perhaps TRBD1 (6 bases). V gave up 4 bases and J gave up 0 bases, with 11 bases separating them. The CDR3 has 15 amino acids. Looked up from germline, CDR1 is LGHDT and CDR2 is YNNKEL (reference sequence).

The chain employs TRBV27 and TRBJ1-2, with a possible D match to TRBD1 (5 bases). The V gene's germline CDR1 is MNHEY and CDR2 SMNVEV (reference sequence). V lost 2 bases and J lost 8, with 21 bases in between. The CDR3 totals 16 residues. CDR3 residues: CASSLGQGYDYRGYTF. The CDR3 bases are TGTGCCAGCAGTTTAGGGCAGGGTTATGACTATAGGGGCTACACCTTC.

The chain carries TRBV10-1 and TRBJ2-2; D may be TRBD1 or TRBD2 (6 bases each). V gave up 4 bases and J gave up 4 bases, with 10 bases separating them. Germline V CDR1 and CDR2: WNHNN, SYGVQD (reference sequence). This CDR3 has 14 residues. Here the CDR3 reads CASSVRGATGELFF. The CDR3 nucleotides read TGCGCCAGCAGTGTGAGGGGGGCCACCGGGGAGCTGTTTTTT.

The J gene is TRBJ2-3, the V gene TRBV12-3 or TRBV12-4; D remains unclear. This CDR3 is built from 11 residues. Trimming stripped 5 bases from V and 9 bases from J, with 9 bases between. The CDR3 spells CASSHGETQYF. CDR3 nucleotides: TGTGCCAGCAGTCATGGGGAAACGCAGTATTTT.

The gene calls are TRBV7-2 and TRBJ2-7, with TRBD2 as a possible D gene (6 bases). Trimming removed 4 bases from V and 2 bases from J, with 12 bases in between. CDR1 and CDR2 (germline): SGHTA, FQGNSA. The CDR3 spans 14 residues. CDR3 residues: CASSWSGTAYEQYF. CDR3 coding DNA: TGTGCCAGCAGCTGGTCCGGGACTGCCTACGAGCAGTACTTC. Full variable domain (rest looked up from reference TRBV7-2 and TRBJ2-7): GAGVSQSPSNKVTEKGKDVELRCDPISGHTALYWYRQSLGQGLEFLIYFQGNSAPDKSGLPSDRFSAERTGGSVSTLTIQRTQQEDSAVYLCASSWSGTAYEQYFGPGTRLTVT.

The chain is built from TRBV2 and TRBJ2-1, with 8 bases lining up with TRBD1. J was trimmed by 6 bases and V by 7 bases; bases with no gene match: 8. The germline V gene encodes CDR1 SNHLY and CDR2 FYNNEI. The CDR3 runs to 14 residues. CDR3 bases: TGTGCCAGCAAGCGAACAGGGGGAAGCAATGAGCAGTTCTTC. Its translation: CASKRTGGSNEQFF.

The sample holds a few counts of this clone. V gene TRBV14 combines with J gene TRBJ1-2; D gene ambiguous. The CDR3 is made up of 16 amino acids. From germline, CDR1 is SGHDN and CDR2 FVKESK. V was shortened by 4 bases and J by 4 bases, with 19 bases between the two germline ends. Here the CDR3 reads CASSRDTASLGYGYTF. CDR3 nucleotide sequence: TGTGCCAGCAGCCGTGATACAGCCTCTCTGGGCTATGGCTACACCTTC.

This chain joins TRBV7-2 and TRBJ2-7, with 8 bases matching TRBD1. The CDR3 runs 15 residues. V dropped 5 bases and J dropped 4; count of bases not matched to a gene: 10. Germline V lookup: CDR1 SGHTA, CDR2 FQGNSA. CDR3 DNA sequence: TGTGCCAGCAGCCTGCCAGGGGGCAGACCTTACGAGCAGTACTTC. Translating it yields CASSLPGGRPYEQYF.

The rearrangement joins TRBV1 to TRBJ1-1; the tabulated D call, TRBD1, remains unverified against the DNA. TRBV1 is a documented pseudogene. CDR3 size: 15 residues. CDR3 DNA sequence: TGCACCAGCAGCCGAAGCCCGGATAGGGGCACTGAAGCTTTCTTT. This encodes CTSSRSPDRGTEAFF.

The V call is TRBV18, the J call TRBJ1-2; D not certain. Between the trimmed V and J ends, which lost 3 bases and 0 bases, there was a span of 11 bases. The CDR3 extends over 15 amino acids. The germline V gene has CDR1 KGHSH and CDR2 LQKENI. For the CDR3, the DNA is TGTGCCAGCTCACCGTCATTACAAGCTAACTATGGCTACACCTTC. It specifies CASSPSLQANYGYTF.

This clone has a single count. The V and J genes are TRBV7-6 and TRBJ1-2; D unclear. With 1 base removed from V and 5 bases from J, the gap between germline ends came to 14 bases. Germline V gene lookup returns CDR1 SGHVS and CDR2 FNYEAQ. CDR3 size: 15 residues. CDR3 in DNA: TGTGCCAGCAGCTTAGGTCCGCTGATGACTTATGGCTACACCTTC. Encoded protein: CASSLGPLMTYGYTF.

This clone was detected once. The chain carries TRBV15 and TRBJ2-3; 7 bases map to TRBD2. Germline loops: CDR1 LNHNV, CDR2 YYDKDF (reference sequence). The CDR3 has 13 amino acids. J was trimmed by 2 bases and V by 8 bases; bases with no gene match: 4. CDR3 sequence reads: CATLAEITDTQYF. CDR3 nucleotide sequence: TGTGCCACCCTAGCGGAAATCACAGATACGCAGTATTTT.

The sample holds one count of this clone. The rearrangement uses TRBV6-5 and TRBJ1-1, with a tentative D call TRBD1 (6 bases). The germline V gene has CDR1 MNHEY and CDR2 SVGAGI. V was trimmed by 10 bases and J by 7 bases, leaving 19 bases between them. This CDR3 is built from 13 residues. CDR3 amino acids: CATHVGQDSEAFF. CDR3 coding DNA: TGTGCCACGCACGTGGGGCAGGACAGTGAAGCTTTCTTT.

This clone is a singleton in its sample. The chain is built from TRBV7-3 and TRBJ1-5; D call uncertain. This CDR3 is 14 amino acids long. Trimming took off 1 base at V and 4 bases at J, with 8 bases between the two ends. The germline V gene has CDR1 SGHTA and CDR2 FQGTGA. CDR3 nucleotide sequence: TGTGCCAGCAGCTTAATAAGGGTAAATCAGCCCCAGCATTTT. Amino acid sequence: CASSLIRVNQPQHF. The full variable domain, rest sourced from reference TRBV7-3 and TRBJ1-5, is GAGVSQTPSNKVTEKGKYVELRCDPISGHTALYWYRQSLGQGPEFLIYFQGTGAADDSGLPNDRFFAVRPEGSVSTLKIQRTERGDSAVYLCASSLIRVNQPQHFGDGTRLSIL.

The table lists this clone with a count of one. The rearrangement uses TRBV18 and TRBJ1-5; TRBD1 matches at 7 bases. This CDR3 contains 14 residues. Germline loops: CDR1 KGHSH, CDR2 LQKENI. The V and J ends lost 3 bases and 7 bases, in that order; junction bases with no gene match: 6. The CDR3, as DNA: TGTGCCAGCTCACCCGACAGGGCTAGACAGCCCCAGCATTTT. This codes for CASSPDRARQPQHF.

CDR3 bases: TGTGCCAGCAGCCCCCTGGGCGTAGGCTACACCTTC. It translates to CASSPLGVGYTF. This chain links TRBV7-2 with TRBJ1-2; D is unclear. The V end was cut by 5 bases, the J end by 8 bases, with 12 bases between. The CDR3 is 12 residues long. CDR1 and CDR2 (germline): SGHTA, FQGNSA. Full variable domain (rest looked up from reference TRBV7-2 and TRBJ1-2): GAGVSQSPSNKVTEKGKDVELRCDPISGHTALYWYRQSLGQGLEFLIYFQGNSAPDKSGLPSDRFSAERTGGSVSTLTIQRTQQEDSAVYLCASSPLGVGYTFGSGTRLTVV.

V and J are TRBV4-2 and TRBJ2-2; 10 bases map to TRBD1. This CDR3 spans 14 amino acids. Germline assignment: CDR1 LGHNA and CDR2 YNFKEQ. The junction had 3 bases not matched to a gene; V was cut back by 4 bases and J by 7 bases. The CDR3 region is CASSLDRGVGELFF. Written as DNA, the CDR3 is TGTGCCAGCAGCCTGGACAGGGGGGTCGGGGAGCTGTTTTTT.

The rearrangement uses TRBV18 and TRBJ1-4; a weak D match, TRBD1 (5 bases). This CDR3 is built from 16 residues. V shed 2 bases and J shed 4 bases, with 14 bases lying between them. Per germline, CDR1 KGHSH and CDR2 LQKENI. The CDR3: CASSPTTGTSNEKLFF. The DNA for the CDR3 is TGTGCCAGCTCACCAACGACCGGGACCAGTAATGAAAAACTGTTTTTT.

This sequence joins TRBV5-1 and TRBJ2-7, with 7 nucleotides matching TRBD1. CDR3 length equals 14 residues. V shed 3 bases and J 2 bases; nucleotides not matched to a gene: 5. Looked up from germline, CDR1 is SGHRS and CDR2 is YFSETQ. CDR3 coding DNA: TGCGCCAGCAGCTCTGACAGGGCCCCCTACGAGCAGTACTTC. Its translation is CASSSDRAPYEQYF. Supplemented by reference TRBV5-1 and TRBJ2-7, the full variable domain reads KAGVTQTPRYLIKTRGQQVTLSCSPISGHRSVSWYQQTPGQGLQFLFEYFSETQRNKGNFPGRFSGRQFSNSRSEMNVSTLELGDSALYLCASSSDRAPYEQYFGPGTRLTVT.

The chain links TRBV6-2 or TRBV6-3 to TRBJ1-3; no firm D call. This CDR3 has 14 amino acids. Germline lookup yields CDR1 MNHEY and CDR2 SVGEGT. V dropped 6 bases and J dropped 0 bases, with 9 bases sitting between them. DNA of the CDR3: TGTGCCAGCAGCACCCGGAGCTCTGGAAACACCATATATTTT. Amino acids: CASSTRSSGNTIYF.

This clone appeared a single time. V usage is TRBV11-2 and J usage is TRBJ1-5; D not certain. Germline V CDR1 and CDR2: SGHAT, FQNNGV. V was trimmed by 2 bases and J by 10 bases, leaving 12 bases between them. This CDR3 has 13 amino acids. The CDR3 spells CASSLQPSSPQHF. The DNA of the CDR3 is TGTGCCAGCAGCTTACAGCCCTCGAGCCCCCAGCATTTT.